A single TCR beta chain is shown here with its context. This sample was taken from a study of blood T cell repertoires in COVID-19. Study information: Researchers got acute and convalescent COVID-19 samples from the United States, Italy and Spain. T cells, B-cell-depleted T cells, or PBMCs supplied cDNA or gDNA.

Germline V CDR1 and CDR2: SGHTA, FQGTGA. Trimming cost V 5 bases and J 0 bases; bases outside gene matches: 3. The CDR3 spans 14 residues. Per the original methods: Nucleated cell number was recorded as an estimate derived from reference gene primer amplification. Repertoires were generated with immunoSEQ multiplex PCR, while TCRdb's copy carries only in-frame clones and drops some. The V and J calls and the clone size are those of that table, but D and trimming were determined from the DNA. Of 150,000 to 200,000 clones listed, 85% are singletons. The sample taken for sequencing was peripheral blood. This sequence originates from a human donor with acute or convalescent COVID-19. The donor label of this sample is uncertain. The gene calls are TRBV7-3 and TRBJ1-1; 7 bases match TRBD1. The CDR3 bases are TGTGCCAGCAGCCCCGGGACAGTGAACACTGAAGCTTTCTTT. Translated: CASSPGTVNTEAFF. The full variable domain, with the rest looked up from reference TRBV7-3 and TRBJ1-1, is GAGVSQTPSNKVTEKGKYVELRCDPISGHTALYWYRQSLGQGPEFLIYFQGTGAADDSGLPNDRFFAVRPEGSVSTLKIQRTERGDSAVYLCASSPGTVNTEAFFGQGTRLTVV.